Listed below are T cell receptor beta chains from one sample, sequenced in a study of T cell clones after liver transplantation. Some clones are missing from TCRdb's copy, which holds only in-frame ones; the method was immunoSEQ multiplex PCR. The table lists over 100,000 clones, 82% of them singletons. Sequences were derived from CD4+ T cells from blood, sampled before liver transplant. These receptors were taken from a human donor who received a liver transplant. CDR3s include the opening cysteine and the closing phenylalanine or tryptophan. Fields, in order: D gene, V gene, J gene, clone size, CDR3 DNA, CDR3 protein. D genes are given only for firm matches. The size field is filled for only some rows; it gives once, few, many or a size class.

.,TRBV5-1,TRBJ1-2,.,TGCGCCAGCAGCTCGTCGTCAGGCCCTAACTATGGCTACACCTTC,CASSSSSGPNYGYTF
TRBD2,TRBV2,TRBJ2-3,.,TGTGCCAGCAGCCTAGCGGGAGCTTGGGATACGCAGTATTTT,CASSLAGAWDTQYF
.,TRBV6-6,TRBJ2-3,.,TGTGCCAGCAGTTACAGGGGAGCTAGCACAGATACGCAGTATTTT,CASSYRGASTDTQYF
.,TRBV27,TRBJ1-2,.,TGTGCCAGCAGTCCAAGGACGCCACCAGGCTACACCTTC,CASSPRTPPGYTF
.,TRBV28,TRBJ2-7,few,TGTGCCAGCAGTTCGCTAACTACCAACTCCTACGAGCAGTACTTC,CASSSLTTNSYEQYF
.,TRBV9,TRBJ2-2,.,TGTGCCAGCAGCGTAGGCACGGGTATCCGGACCGGGGAGCTGTTTTTT,CASSVGTGIRTGELFF
TRBD1,TRBV4-2,TRBJ2-7,.,TGTGCCAGCAGCCAGGCCGGGACAGGTCTCTACGAGCAGTACTTC,CASSQAGTGLYEQYF
.,TRBV28,TRBJ2-7,.,TGTGCCAGCAGAGACAGTTACTCCTACGAGCAGTACTTC,CASRDSYSYEQYF
.,TRBV7-3,TRBJ2-3,.,TGTGCCAGCAGCCTACAGGGACGGGATACGCAGTATTTT,CASSLQGRDTQYF
TRBD1,TRBV15,TRBJ1-5,.,TGTGCCACCAGCAGCTCCCTCCTAGGGGGCTTTGATCAGCCCCAGCATTTT,CATSSSLLGGFDQPQHF
.,TRBV19,TRBJ2-2,.,TGTGCCAGTAGTATGATTGGCGGGGCTGGGTCGGGGTCCGGGGAGCTGTTTTTT,CASSMIGGAGSGSGELFF
.,TRBV20-1,TRBJ2-3,.,TGCAGTGCTCCCCGGGCAGATACGCAGTATTTT,CSAPRADTQYF
TRBD1,TRBV6-5,TRBJ1-4,.,TGTGCCAGCAGGAGGACAGGGCGGACGTTTTTT,CASRRTGRTFF
.,TRBV15,TRBJ1-3,.,TGTGCCACCAGCAACCCCGGGGAGGGGTCTGGAAACACCATATATTTT,CATSNPGEGSGNTIYF
TRBD2,TRBV9,TRBJ2-6,.,TGTGCCAGCAGCGTAGAGACTAGCGGGAGGGCCAGTGGGGCCAACGTCCTGACTTTC,CASSVETSGRASGANVLTF
.,TRBV10-1,TRBJ1-5,.,TGCGCCAGCAGTGGGGCAGGGATCAATCAGCCCCAGCATTTT,CASSGAGINQPQHF
.,TRBV18,TRBJ1-1,once,TGTGCCAGCTCCAACCAGGGGAGGGACACTGAAGCTTTCTTT,CASSNQGRDTEAFF
.,TRBV11-3,TRBJ1-1,.,TGTGCCAGCAGCTTAGAAGGGGACACTGAAGCTTTCTTT,CASSLEGDTEAFF
TRBD2,TRBV5-1,TRBJ2-3,.,TGCGCCAGCAGGGGGTTAGCGGGGACGACGCAGTATTTT,CASRGLAGTTQYF
.,TRBV19,TRBJ2-2,.,TGTGCCAGTAGTATTCGTCAGGGCACCGGGGAGCTGTTTTTT,CASSIRQGTGELFF
.,TRBV19,TRBJ2-1,.,TGTGCCAGTAGTCTAGGGACTCGCGTGGTTAATGAGCAGTTCTTC,CASSLGTRVVNEQFF
.,TRBV19,TRBJ1-5,.,TGTGCCAGTAGTTATGGTACTGGCAATCAGCCCCAGCATTTT,CASSYGTGNQPQHF
TRBD1,TRBV30,TRBJ1-2,.,TGTGCCTGCCCGGGGACAGGGTACCATGGCTACACCTTC,CACPGTGYHGYTF
.,TRBV27,TRBJ1-2,few,TGTGCCAGCAGTTATTCGATGCTTAGGGCCGGCTACACCTTC,CASSYSMLRAGYTF
.,TRBV12-2,TRBJ1-5,.,TGTGCAAGTCGCGGAGTCAGGGGTTGTCAGCCCCAGCATTTT,CASRGVRGCQPQHF
.,TRBV27,TRBJ2-5,.,TGTGCCAGCAGTTTAAGACGTCAGGCAGAGACCCAGTACTTC,CASSLRRQAETQYF
TRBD2,TRBV7-2,TRBJ2-7,.,TGTGCCAGCAGCCCCCGCCGGAATCAAGCGGGAGACTACGAGCAGTACTTC,CASSPRRNQAGDYEQYF
.,TRBV2,TRBJ1-5,.,TGTGCCAGCACCGACCGTCGGGGTATGAAAGGGAGCAATCAGCCCCAGCATTTT,CASTDRRGMKGSNQPQHF
.,TRBV7-3,TRBJ1-1,.,TGTGCCAGCAGCCCTCAGGGATTCGGGCGCACTGAAGCTTTCTTT,CASSPQGFGRTEAFF
TRBD2,TRBV4-1,TRBJ2-5,.,TGCGCCAGCAGCCAATCAGGGGCTACTAGCGGTCAAGAGACCCAGTACTTC,CASSQSGATSGQETQYF
TRBD2,TRBV11-2,TRBJ2-7,once,TGTGCCAGCGGGACCGGGAGGCAATCCTACGAGCAGTACTTC,CASGTGRQSYEQYF
.,TRBV4-1,TRBJ2-5,.,TGCGCCAGCAGCCAAACCTCGACAGCCCAAGAGACCCAGTACTTC,CASSQTSTAQETQYF
.,TRBV5-1,TRBJ2-3,.,TGCGCCAGCAGCTCGGACTATAGCACAGATACGCAGTATTTT,CASSSDYSTDTQYF
.,TRBV19,TRBJ2-5,.,TGTGCCAGTAGTCCCACGGGTGAGACCCAGTACTTC,CASSPTGETQYF
.,TRBV5-1,TRBJ2-7,.,TGCGCCAGCAGCTTGACGGACAGTGGGGCTTACGAGCAGTACTTC,CASSLTDSGAYEQYF
TRBD1,TRBV4-1,TRBJ1-3,once,TGCGCCAGCAGCCTCCTTGGGACAGGGGAAGGATCGTCTGGAAACACCATATATTTT,CASSLLGTGEGSSGNTIYF
.,TRBV7-7,TRBJ2-1,once,TGTGCCAGCAGCTTTGATTTAGGACCTTACAATGAGCAGTTCTTC,CASSFDLGPYNEQFF
.,TRBV18,TRBJ1-1,once,TGTGCCAGCTCACCACTCATGAGGGGGGCGCGGAACACTGAAGCTTTCTTT,CASSPLMRGARNTEAFF
.,TRBV27,TRBJ2-1,.,TGTGCCAGCAGTTCCCCGTACCGAGGGGACAATGAGCAGTTCTTC,CASSSPYRGDNEQFF
.,TRBV28,TRBJ1-5,.,TGTGCCAGCAGGGACGGGTTCAGGCAGCCCCAGCATTTT,CASRDGFRQPQHF
.,TRBV28,TRBJ1-5,.,TGTGCCAGCAGTTCCCGGGACGCAGAGCCCCAGCATTTT,CASSSRDAEPQHF
.,TRBV6-5,TRBJ2-5,.,TGTGCCAGCAGACCCGGACAAGGAGGGGAGACCCAGTACTTC,CASRPGQGGETQYF
TRBD1,TRBV10-3,TRBJ1-1,.,TGTGCCATCAGTGAGGACAGGGTAGCTTTCTTT,CAISEDRVAFF
.,TRBV7-7,TRBJ2-2,once,TGTGCCAGCAGCTTGGGTTCGAACACCGGGGAGCTGTTTTTT,CASSLGSNTGELFF
.,TRBV4-3,TRBJ1-1,.,TGCGCCAGCACCCCGACGTTGAGGAGACCGAACACTGAAGCTTTCTTT,CASTPTLRRPNTEAFF
.,TRBV21-1,TRBJ2-5,.,TGTGCCAGCAGCAAGGAGACAGGGGCCGAGACCCAGTACTTC,CASSKETGAETQYF
.,TRBV30,TRBJ1-2,.,TGTGCCATCGACATGGAGGGGAACTATGGCTACACCTTC,CAIDMEGNYGYTF